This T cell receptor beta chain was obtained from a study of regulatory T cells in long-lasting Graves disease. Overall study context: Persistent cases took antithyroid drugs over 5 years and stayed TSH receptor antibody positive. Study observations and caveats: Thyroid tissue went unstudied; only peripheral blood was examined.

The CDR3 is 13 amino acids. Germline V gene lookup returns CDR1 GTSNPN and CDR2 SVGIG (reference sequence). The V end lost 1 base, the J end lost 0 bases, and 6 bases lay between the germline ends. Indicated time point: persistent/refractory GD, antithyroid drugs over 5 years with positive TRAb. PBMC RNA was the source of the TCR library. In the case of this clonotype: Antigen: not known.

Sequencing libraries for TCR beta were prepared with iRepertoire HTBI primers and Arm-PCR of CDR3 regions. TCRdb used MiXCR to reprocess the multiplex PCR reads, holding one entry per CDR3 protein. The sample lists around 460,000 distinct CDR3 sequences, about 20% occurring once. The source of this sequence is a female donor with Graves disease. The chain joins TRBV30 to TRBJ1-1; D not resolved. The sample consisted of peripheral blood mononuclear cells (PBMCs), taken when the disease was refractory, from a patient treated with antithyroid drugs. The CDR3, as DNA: TGTGCCTGGAGTGGACACATGAACACTGAAGCTTTCTTT. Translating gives CAWSGHMNTEAFF.